What follows is one T cell receptor (beta chain) and its context. TCRdb reprocessed the 5' RACE reads with MiXCR, giving one entry per CDR3 protein. The repertoire holds around 650,000 distinct CDR3 sequences, with about 7.1% as singletons. The CDR3 contains 16 residues. Trimming pared 5 bases from V and 6 bases from J, leaving 22 bases between. CDR1 and CDR2 (germline): MNHNS, SASEGT. These data originate in a study of identical twins. The data also belong to a second study, concerning yellow fever vaccine responses in identical twins.

V and J are TRBV6-1 and TRBJ1-1; D may be TRBD1 (5 bases). Sequencing was done on a sample of PBMCs. This TCR derives from a woman between 18 and 29 years old in good health. CDR3 DNA sequence: TGTGCCAGCAGTCCATTTCAAGCAGGGACGATCCCTGAAGCTTTCTTT. It specifies CASSPFQAGTIPEAFF.